The rows below give T cell receptor beta chains drawn from one sample of a study of CD8 T cells in Susac syndrome. Each CDR3 protein is one row after TCRdb ran MiXCR on the immunoSEQ multiplex PCR reads. The sample has 330,000 or so distinct CDR3 sequences, 85% seen once; the top ten hold around 0.21%. Material for sequencing was CD8+ T cells from PBMCs. The receptor set was obtained from a human donor with multiple sclerosis. Each CDR3 is given with its conserved first and last residue. Each record gives: D gene, V gene, J gene, clone size, CDR3 DNA, CDR3 protein. A D gene is named only where the DNA matches it firmly. A clone size is listed for some rows: how often the clone was seen (once, few, many), or a class if it is expanded.

>.|TRBV27|TRBJ1-4|once
TGTGCCAGCAGTTCGGGACTCCGAAGGGCCACTAATGAAAAACTGTTTTTT
CASSSGLRRATNEKLFF
>.|TRBV13|TRBJ2-1|.
TGTGCCAGCAGCTCGTCAACCGGGCAGTTCTTC
CASSSSTGQFF
>.|TRBV2|TRBJ1-5|.
TGTGCCAGCAGACCCAGACCGACAGAATTAAATCAGCCCCAGCATTTT
CASRPRPTELNQPQHF
>.|TRBV10-3|TRBJ1-1|.
TGTGCCATCAGTGACGTCAACACTGAAGCTTTCTTT
CAISDVNTEAFF
>.|TRBV3-1|TRBJ2-2|.
TGTGCCGCGGCGGGGTCTACGTTGACCGGGGAGCTGTTTTTT
CAAAGSTLTGELFF
>.|TRBV6-2/TRBV6-3|TRBJ1-1|.
TGTGCCAGCAGTTACTCTGTAGGGCGCACTGAAGCTTTCTTT
CASSYSVGRTEAFF
>TRBD2|TRBV7-9|TRBJ2-1|.
TGTGCCAGCAGCTCGGGGGGGAGCCGCTCGTATGAGCAGTTCTTC
CASSSGGSRSYEQFF
>.|TRBV20-1|TRBJ1-3|.
TGCAGTGTCCCCCGGCCCGAGGCTGGAAACACCATATATTTT
CSVPRPEAGNTIYF
>TRBD2|TRBV27|TRBJ2-3|.
TGTGCCAGCAGACCCCTAGGCGGGAGTAGGACAGATACGCAGTATTTT
CASRPLGGSRTDTQYF
>.|TRBV12-3/TRBV12-4|TRBJ1-2|.
TGTGCCAGCAGCCCGACGGGGGCCCTAGCTAACTATGGCTACACCTTC
CASSPTGALANYGYTF
>TRBD1|TRBV29-1|TRBJ2-5|.
TGCAGCGTTGGGGACAGGGGGCGACTTTTTATAGAGACCCAGTACTTC
CSVGDRGRLFIETQYF